Sequencing of this TCR beta chain was carried out in a study of T cell responses to AZD1222 COVID-19 vaccine. Study as a whole: Analyses pooled second doses at about 4 or about 12 weeks.

CDR3 length: 13 amino acids. V was cut by 0 bases and J by 9 bases, with 11 bases left in between. Per the germline V gene, CDR1 is PRHDT and CDR2 is FYEKMQ (reference sequence). Study conclusions and caveats: Only a handful of AZD1222 recipients, more than five in all, had baseline seropositivity. Vaccine-related CD4 TCRs covered spike, predominating at 160-218 and 743-854. Donors skewed white British and female; clonal diversity was possibly underestimated.

This clone was counted between two and nine times. Its target is not known. Clones were read by immunoSEQ multiplex PCR, and TCRdb kept only the in-frame ones, dropping some. The table records 90,000 to 95,000 clones, under 90% of them present only once. The sequenced sample was peripheral blood, obtained on day 0 of AZD1222 vaccination. V is TRBV13 and J is TRBJ1-1; D gene uncertain. The TCR was taken from an adult in good health. The CDR3, as DNA: TGTGCCAGCAGCTTAGGGGCCGGCAGTCAAGCTTTCTTT. This gives the protein CASSLGAGSQAFF.